This T cell receptor beta chain derives from a study of cytomegalovirus exposure and HLA in healthy donors. This clone was seen more than once but under ten times. The PCR ran on 60 Vbeta and 13 Jbeta primers. Assay used: immunoSEQ multiplex PCR; TCRdb lists only in-frame clones, some missing. Altogether 100,000 to 150,000 clones are present, about 10% being singletons, with the ten largest covering approximately 4.4%. The CDR3 extends over 12 amino acids. The V end was cut by 4 bases, the J end by 9 bases, with 12 bases between. Germline-derived CDR1 and CDR2 are MGHDK and SYGVNS. This TCR was sampled from a woman aged 18-30 years in good health and CMV-seropositive. This rearrangement joins TRBV25-1 to TRBJ1-2, with D possibly being TRBD1 (6 bases). Sequenced material: PBMCs. Here the CDR3 DNA reads TGTGCCAGCAGTGGGGGGCAGGGGAGCTACACCTTC. Translated, it gives CASSGGQGSYTF.